This T cell receptor beta chain comes out of a study of glioma-infiltrating T cells. Study conclusions and caveats: Gliomas, especially low-grade, showed above-expected tissue-blood divergence; non-neoplastic patients showed below.

In its sample, this clonotype was seen many times. The target antigen is unknown. The iRepertoire nested amplicon-rescue multiplex PCR amplified TCR alpha and beta CDR3s from RNA. One-step reverse transcription and amplification started from approximately 100-400 ng of tissue mRNA or PBMC total RNA. TCRdb passed the multiplex PCR reads through MiXCR, listing each CDR3 protein once. The data hold about 110,000 distinct CDR3 sequences, with around 25% observed a single time. This CDR3 contains 14 residues. V gave up 0 bases and J gave up 5 bases, with 8 bases separating them. Germline V gives CDR1 MNHEY, CDR2 SVGAGI.

This chain connects TRBV6-5 to TRBJ1-5, with D possibly matching TRBD1 (5 bases). This receptor was identified in a human donor with low-grade glioma or glioblastoma, undergoing nonglioma brain surgery, or in good health (not recorded which). The sequenced sample consisted of glioma tissue, nonneoplastic brain tissue, or PBMCs (not recorded which). CDR3 nucleotide sequence: TGTGCCAGCAGTTACTCCCCGGGGGATCAGCCCCAGCATTTT. Its translation: CASSYSPGDQPQHF.